Detailed here is one T cell receptor beta chain. The target antigen is unknown. The source of the sample is a study of cytotoxic CD8 clonotypes in ibrutinib-treated CLL. TCRdb's copy holds only in-frame clones and misses some; the assay was immunoSEQ multiplex PCR. Found here are fewer than 150,000 clones, 80% to 85% of them singletons; the top ten hold 3% to 4%. The study, taken as a whole, reports: While tracking circulating CD8+ T-cell counts, baseline clonality exceeded that of age-matched healthy donors.

The CDR3 totals 15 residues. The trim removed 4 bases at V and 1 base at J, leaving 6 bases unmatched. Germline CDR1 and CDR2: SGHNT and YYREEE (reference sequence). The sequences come from PBMCs, collected after 24 months of ibrutinib treatment. V usage is TRBV5-4 and J usage is TRBJ2-5; 8 bases are shared with TRBD1. This sequence was found in a human donor with chronic lymphocytic leukemia. The CDR3 loop reads CASSTGTGSQETQYF. DNA of the CDR3: TGTGCCAGCAGCACCGGGACAGGTAGCCAAGAGACCCAGTACTTC.